The source of this TCR beta chain is a study of shared clonotypes between healthy human individuals. In the naive CD8 group, cells lacked CD45RO and were positively selected for CCR7, so terminally differentiated effector memory CD45RA+ cells were left out. Each of the donors was a healthy adult who was HIV-negative and had not had a recent acute infection or vaccination. The repertoire was sequenced with immunoSEQ multiplex PCR; TCRdb's copy has only in-frame clones and lacks some. The data show millions of clones, 93% seen once. Trimming stripped 0 bases from V and 4 bases from J, with 10 bases between. The CDR3 covers 14 residues. Per germline, CDR1 MGHRA and CDR2 YSYEKL. Of note for this clone: In the same sample, other DNA sequences code for this CDR3.

This sequence was found in a man aged 18-30 years in good health. Some clones in this sample may be carry-over from other donors' samples. The chain joins TRBV4-1 to TRBJ2-7; weak D call: TRBD1 (5 bases). Material for sequencing was naive CD8+ T cells from PBMCs. The CDR3: CASSQEARGYEQYF. In DNA, the CDR3 is TGCGCCAGCAGCCAAGAGGCTAGGGGTTACGAGCAGTACTTC.